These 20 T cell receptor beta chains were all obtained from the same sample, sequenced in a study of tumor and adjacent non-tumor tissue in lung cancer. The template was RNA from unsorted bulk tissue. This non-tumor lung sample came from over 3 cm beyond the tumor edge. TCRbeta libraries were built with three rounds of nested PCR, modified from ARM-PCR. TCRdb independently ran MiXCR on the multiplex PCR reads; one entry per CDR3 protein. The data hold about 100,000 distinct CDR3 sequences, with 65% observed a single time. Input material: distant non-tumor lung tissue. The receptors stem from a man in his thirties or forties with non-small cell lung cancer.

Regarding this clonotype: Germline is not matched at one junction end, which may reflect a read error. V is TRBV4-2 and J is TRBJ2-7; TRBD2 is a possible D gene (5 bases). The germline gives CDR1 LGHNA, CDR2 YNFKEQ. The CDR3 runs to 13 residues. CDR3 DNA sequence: TGTGTCAGCGGCCAAGATGGTCAGGTGAAGCAGTACTTC. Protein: CVSGQDGQVKQYF.

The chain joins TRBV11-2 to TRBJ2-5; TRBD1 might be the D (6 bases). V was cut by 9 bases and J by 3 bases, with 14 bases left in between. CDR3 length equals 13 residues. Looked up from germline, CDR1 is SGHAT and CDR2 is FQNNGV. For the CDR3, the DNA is TGTGCCAGTCTTGTCACAGGGAAAGAGACCCAGTACTTC. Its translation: CASLVTGKETQYF.

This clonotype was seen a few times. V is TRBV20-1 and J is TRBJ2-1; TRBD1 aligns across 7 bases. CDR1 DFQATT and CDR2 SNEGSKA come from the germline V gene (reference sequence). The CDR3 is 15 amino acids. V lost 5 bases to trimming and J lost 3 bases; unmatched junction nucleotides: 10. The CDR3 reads CSARTRDRDYNEQFF. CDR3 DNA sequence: TGCAGTGCTCGTACCCGGGACAGAGACTACAATGAGCAGTTCTTC.

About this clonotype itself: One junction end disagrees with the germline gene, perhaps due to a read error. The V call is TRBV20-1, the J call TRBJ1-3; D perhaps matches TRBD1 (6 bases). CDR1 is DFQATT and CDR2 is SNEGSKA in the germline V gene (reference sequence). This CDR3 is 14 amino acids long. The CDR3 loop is CSARGTISGNTIYF. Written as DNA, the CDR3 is TGCAGTGCTAGGGGGACAATCTCTGGAAACACTATATATTTT.

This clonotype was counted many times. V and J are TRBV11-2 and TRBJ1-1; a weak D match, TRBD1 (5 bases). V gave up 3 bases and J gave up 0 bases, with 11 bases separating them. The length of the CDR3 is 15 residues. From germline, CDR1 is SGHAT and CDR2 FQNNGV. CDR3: CASSFGRQLNTEAFF. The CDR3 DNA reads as TGTGCCAGCAGCTTTGGCCGACAGTTGAACACTGAAGCTTTCTTT.

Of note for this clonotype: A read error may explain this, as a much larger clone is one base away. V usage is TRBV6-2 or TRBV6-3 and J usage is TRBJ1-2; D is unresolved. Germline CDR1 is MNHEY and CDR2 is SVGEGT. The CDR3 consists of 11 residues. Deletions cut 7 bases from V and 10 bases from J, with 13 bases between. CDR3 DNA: TGTGCCAGCAAACGGTCGGATGACTACACCTTC. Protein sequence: CASKRSDDYTF.

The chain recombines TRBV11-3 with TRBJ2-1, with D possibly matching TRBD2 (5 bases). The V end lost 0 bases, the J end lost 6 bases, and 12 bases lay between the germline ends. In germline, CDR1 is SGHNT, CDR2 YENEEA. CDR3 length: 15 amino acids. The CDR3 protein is CASSLEQTSGNEQFF. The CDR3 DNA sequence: TGTGCCAGCAGCTTAGAGCAGACGAGCGGCAATGAGCAGTTCTTC.

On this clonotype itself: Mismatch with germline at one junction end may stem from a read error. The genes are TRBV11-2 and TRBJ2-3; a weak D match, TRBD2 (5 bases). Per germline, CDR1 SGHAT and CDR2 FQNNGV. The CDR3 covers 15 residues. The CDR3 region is CACSLLGLSTDTQYF. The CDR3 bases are TGTGCCTGCAGCTTATTAGGACTCAGCACAGATACACAGTATTTT.

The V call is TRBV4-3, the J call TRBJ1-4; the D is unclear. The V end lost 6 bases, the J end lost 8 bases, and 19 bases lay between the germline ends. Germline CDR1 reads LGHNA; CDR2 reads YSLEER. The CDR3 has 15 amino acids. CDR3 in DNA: TGCGCCAGCAGGGCTACCCCTGGGTGGAGGGAAAAACTGTTTTTT. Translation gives CASRATPGWREKLFF.

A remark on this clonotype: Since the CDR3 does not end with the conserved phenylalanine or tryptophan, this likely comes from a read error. The CDR3 protein is CAGSLIPAGIVEQFS. CDR3 DNA: TGTGCCGGCAGCTTAATCCCAGCGGGGATTGTTGAGCAGTTCTCC. J is TRBJ2-1 and V is TRBV11-2, with 7 positions matching TRBD2. Per the germline V gene, CDR1 is SGHAT and CDR2 is FQNNGV. The CDR3 length is 15 residues.

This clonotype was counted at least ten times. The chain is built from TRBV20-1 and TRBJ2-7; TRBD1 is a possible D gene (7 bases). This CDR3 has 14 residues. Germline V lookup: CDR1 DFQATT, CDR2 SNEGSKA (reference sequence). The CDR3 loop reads CRTDRSMGGGEQYF. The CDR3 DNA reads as TGCAGGACGGACAGGAGCATGGGGGGTGGCGAGCAGTACTTC.

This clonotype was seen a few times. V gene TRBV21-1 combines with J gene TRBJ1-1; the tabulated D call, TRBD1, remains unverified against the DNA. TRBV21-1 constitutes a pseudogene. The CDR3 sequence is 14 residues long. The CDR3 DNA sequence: TGTGCCAGCAGACAGGCCCCCATGAACACTGAAGCTTTCTTT. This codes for CASRQAPMNTEAFF.

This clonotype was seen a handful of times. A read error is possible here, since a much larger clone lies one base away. The CDR3 loop reads CASDSVGNIEAFF. CDR3 coding DNA: TGTGCCAGCGACTCGGTTGGGAACATTGAAGCTTTCTTT. The V gene is TRBV12-3 or TRBV12-4, the J gene TRBJ1-1; D gene ambiguous. There are 13 residues in the CDR3.

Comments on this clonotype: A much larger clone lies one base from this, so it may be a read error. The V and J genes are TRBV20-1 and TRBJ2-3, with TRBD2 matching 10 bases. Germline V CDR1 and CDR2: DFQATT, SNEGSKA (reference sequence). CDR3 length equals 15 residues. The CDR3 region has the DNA TGCAGTGCTGCTAGCGGGGGCCCCCCGACAGATACGCTGTATTTT. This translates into CSAASGGPPTDTLYF.

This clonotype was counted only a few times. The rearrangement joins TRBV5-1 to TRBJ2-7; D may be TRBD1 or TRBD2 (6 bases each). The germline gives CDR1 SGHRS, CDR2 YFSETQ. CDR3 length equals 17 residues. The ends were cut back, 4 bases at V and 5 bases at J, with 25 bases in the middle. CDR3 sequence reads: CASSPIVNGGLGDEQYF. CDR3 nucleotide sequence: TGCGCCAGCAGCCCGATCGTAAATGGGGGGCTCGGGGACGAGCAGTACTTC.

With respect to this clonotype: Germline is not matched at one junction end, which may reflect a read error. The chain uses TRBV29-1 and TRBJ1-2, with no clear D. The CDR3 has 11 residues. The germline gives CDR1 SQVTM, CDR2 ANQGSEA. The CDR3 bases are TGCAGCGTTGAAGAGGAATATGGCTGCACCTTC. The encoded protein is CSVEEEYGCTF.

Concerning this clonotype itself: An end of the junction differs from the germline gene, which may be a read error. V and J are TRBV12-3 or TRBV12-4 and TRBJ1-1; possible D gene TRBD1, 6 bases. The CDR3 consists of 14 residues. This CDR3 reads CVSRIRTGNTEVFF. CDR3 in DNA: TGTGTCAGCAGAATAAGAACAGGGAACACTGAAGTTTTCTTT.

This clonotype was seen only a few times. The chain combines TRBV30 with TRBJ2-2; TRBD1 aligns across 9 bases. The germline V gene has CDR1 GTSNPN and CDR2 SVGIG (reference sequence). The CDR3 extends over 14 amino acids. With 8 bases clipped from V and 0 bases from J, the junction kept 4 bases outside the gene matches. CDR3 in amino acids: CARGQGTNTGELFF. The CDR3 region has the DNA TGTGCCCGGGGACAGGGAACGAACACCGGGGAGCTGTTTTTT.

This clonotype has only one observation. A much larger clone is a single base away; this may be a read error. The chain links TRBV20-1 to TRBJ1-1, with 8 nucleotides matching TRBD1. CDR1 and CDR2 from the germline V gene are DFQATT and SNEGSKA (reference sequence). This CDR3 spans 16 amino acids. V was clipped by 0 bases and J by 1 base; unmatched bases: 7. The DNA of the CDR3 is TGCAGTGCTAGAGACCGACAGGGGCCCCGGAACACTGAAGCTTTCTTT. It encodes CSARDRQGPRNTEAFF.

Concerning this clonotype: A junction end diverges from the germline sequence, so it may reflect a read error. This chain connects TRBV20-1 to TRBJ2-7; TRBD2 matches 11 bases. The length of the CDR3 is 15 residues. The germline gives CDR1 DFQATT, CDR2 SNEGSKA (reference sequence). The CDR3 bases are TGCAGTGCCAACGGGACTAGCGGTACCTCCTACAAGCAGTACTTC. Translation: CSANGTSGTSYKQYF.